This T cell receptor beta chain comes out of a study of OX40 agonist ivuxolimab in advanced cancers. The repertoire was sequenced with immunoSEQ multiplex PCR; TCRdb's copy has only in-frame clones and lacks some. The sample yields roughly 64,000 clones, over 65% seen once. CDR1 is SGHRS, CDR2 YFSETQ, per germline. The CDR3 length is 14 residues. With 1 base removed from V and 6 bases from J, the gap between germline ends came to 10 bases. The sample consisted of CD4+ or CD8+ T cells sorted from blood, taken in a trial of the OX40 agonist ivuxolimab. This rearrangement joins TRBV5-1 to TRBJ2-2, with a weak D call TRBD1 (6 bases). This TCR was recovered from an adult with an advanced solid tumor such as melanoma, head and neck, liver or kidney cancer. CDR3 sequence: CASSLTGFSGELFF. CDR3 nucleotides: TGCGCCAGCAGCTTGACAGGGTTTTCCGGGGAGCTGTTTTTT.